This T cell receptor (beta chain) was retrieved from a study of T cell responses to AZD1222 COVID-19 vaccine. Points from the study as a whole: Repertoire sampling occurred only after the peak T cell response. There were mostly white British donors and more females than males, and clonal diversity was possibly underestimated.

Per germline, CDR1 LNHDA and CDR2 SQIVND (reference sequence). Between the trimmed V and J ends, which lost 5 bases and 5 bases, there was a span of 9 bases. The CDR3 is 13 amino acids. Profiled with immunoSEQ multiplex PCR; TCRdb holds only in-frame clones, not every one. The repertoire holds around 150,000 clones, with roughly 88% as singletons. In the case of this clone: Its target is unknown.

The clonotype originates from an adult who received the AZD1222 COVID-19 vaccine. J is TRBJ1-4 and V is TRBV19, with D possibly matching TRBD1 (6 bases). Here the sequenced sample was peripheral blood, taken 28 days after the second AZD1222 dose. The CDR3 sequence is CASSPQGNEKLFF. The CDR3 DNA reads TGTGCCAGTAGTCCCCAGGGGAATGAAAAACTGTTTTTT.